What follows is one T cell receptor beta chain and its context. This clone has just a few counts. The antigen this receptor binds is unknown. No qualities accompany the bases; no much larger clone lies one base away. This sample is drawn from a study of cytomegalovirus exposure and HLA in healthy donors (dated by TCRdb to about 2017). In terms of the full investigation: An earlier analysis of approximately 640 of the donors reported approximately 270 Gb of sequence data and some 120 million unique TCR beta sequences from about 180 million T cells. About 280 gigabases of sequencing data and tens of millions of unique TCR sequences made up an early release that covered fewer than 650 HLA-typed donors. Of the roughly 390 genotyped donors, 65% to 90% were placed in the genetic ancestry cluster associated with self-reported Caucasian donors. The aim of the study was to test whether cataloging public T cell receptors could identify signatures of past pathogen exposure. Using immunosequencing, the study profiled T cell repertoires from fewer than 700 subjects and related those repertoires to cytomegalovirus serostatus. Along with the roughly 670-subject first cohort, a separate validation cohort of 120 different subjects was used. To predict cytomegalovirus infection status, the study combined high-throughput TCR immunosequencing, statistical association of individual TCRs with disease status, and machine learning. A later analysis re-analyzed previously published TCR beta repertoires from several hundred donors and added high-resolution HLA genotyping to study TCR occurrence patterns. In the later analysis, no new phenotypic data were used to find candidate immune exposures; instead, reliance was placed on TCR beta sequences and their occurrence across donors. An earlier analysis of 587 of the donors used high-throughput TCR beta sequencing to judge whether each TCR beta V gene segment behaved as functional or pseudogenic. Donor age, sex, ethnicity and CMV serostatus were compiled together with the repertoire data. In a later genetic analysis, genome-wide SNP genotypes for about 65% of the 666 donors were used, and that subset was treated as a discovery cohort. All discovery cohort repertoires had been generated using a single sequencing platform. HLA typing included class I and class II loci at four-digit resolution. The number of typed donors differed by locus: 629-630 for A, B, C, DRB1 and DQB1; 500 to 550 for DQA1; approximately 610 for DPA1; and 400 to 480 for DPB1. Roughly 5 DR-DQ haplotypes were handled as single units for association and clustering, since linkage in the cohort was strong. Among 300 to 450 genotyped donors of the cohort, an average of around 240,000 unique TCR beta nucleotide sequences were sequenced per donor, 15% to 20% of them non-productive. The paper's findings and limits, for the study overall: Sequencing depth was assumed to be roughly uniform across donors in the presence/absence analyses, though that assumption may not hold. An association between a missense DCLRE1C variant and V-gene and J-gene trimming of TCR beta chains was found in a later genetic analysis and replicated in an independent cohort. While some public TCRs were present in many individuals, most TCR sequences turned up only very rarely across donors. A later analysis found that TCR association rates varied across HLA loci, with DRB1 alleles showing the most associated TCRs and HLA-C alleles the fewest. Correlated functional status among segregating V segments might be attributable to linkage disequilibrium, but an unknown experimental factor could not be ruled out. In an earlier analysis of approximately 590 of the donors, most TCR beta V segments appeared in productive rearrangements about 87% or about 30% of the time, broadly matching IMGT annotations. In this cohort, only TCR beta chains were sequenced, and detectable features were limited by the absence of alpha or paired-chain data. It was suggested by the authors that the approach could potentially be generalized to other disease states and immunological phenotypes. The only immune exposure information available for the cohort was CMV serostatus. Strong co-occurrence of HLA alleles, especially DR and DQ, made assigning TCR associations to individual alleles difficult. In vitro tests confirmed that a few of the cytomegalovirus-associated TCR beta chains recognize cytomegalovirus antigens. Over 15 rarely observed V segments, including chromosome 9 orphons, were excluded from the earlier analysis of several hundred of the donors because counts were too low. At a false discovery rate of 0.05, a later analysis linked 16,000 or so TCR beta sequences to specific HLA alleles. A cluster of highly shared sequence variants was judged likely to represent a technical artifact of the sequencing pipeline. Cytomegalovirus status was reported to be diagnosed by the classifier with high specificity and sensitivity in both the original and validation cohorts. A total of around 150 TCR beta chains were listed by the study as associated with cytomegalovirus. In a later analysis, several top co-occurrence clusters were reported to appear linked to parvovirus B19, influenza, CMV and Epstein-Barr virus. Compared with the approximately 720-donor mean, donors in an Asian-associated ancestry cluster had fewer N-insertions in productive TCRs, according to a later genetic analysis. Most CMV-associated TCR beta chains appeared to be HLA-restricted in a later analysis, and the HLA associations seemed to be driven largely by CMV exposure. Because HLA typing was unavailable for some donors at each locus, only the typed subset was used in association tests. Some IMGT-functional V segments, including TRBV6-2 and TRBV6-3, could not be told apart with the 87-base-pair reads, so those segments were excluded. A further reported finding was that TCR beta sequences accurately predicted the HLA-A and HLA-B alleles for most subjects in the first cohort. In a later analysis, HLA-associated TCR beta chains showed more clonal expansion and lower generation probabilities than non-associated chains that were equally common.

The cohort consisted of 670 or so healthy bone marrow donors. At the time of sampling, every cohort member was nominally healthy, though immune exposures that went unrecorded were likely present. The donor tested CMV seronegative and was one of the 352 seronegative cohort members. A peripheral blood sample was collected from each donor, and TCR beta sequencing was performed on peripheral blood mononuclear cells. The Qiagen DNeasy Blood Extraction Kit was used to extract genomic DNA from the blood cell samples. The germline V gene provides CDR1 SGDLS and CDR2 YYNGEE. The germline ends are 16 bases apart after V is trimmed by 2 bases and J by 3 bases. The CDR3, cysteine through phenylalanine, is 16 amino acids long. Left in the record is the CDR3 DNA by itself, 48 bases read in frame from the first base. Preparation of the library involved the immunoSEQ multiplex PCR assay. For the multiplex PCR, a mixture combining 60 forward primers for TCR Vbeta segments and 13 reverse primers for TCR Jbeta segments was used. The CDR3 region of rearranged TCR beta genes was amplified from genomic DNA with a multiplex PCR assay. Amplified TCR beta libraries were sequenced as 87-base-pair reads on the Illumina HiSeq System. In the paper's pipeline: Across the 670 or so repertoires, a later analysis counted 75 million to 90 million unique TCR beta chains, roughly 11 million of which were shared by at least two donors. A nearest-neighbor algorithm error-corrected the raw reads and collapsed the reads into unique sequences, merging closely related sequences to remove PCR and sequencing errors. Alignment of CDR3 sequences to IMGT reference sequences was used to assign V, D and J gene segments. For a sequence to be retained, a match of at least six nucleotides was required to both a V gene segment and a J gene segment. Rearrangements were classified as productive when the CDR3 lacked stop codons and remained in frame with V and J, and all other rearrangements were classified as non-productive. Following IMGT convention, CDR3 was defined as the stretch from the second conserved V-encoded cysteine to the conserved J-encoded phenylalanine. In an earlier analysis of 587 of the donors, sequences lacking an unambiguous match to a single V gene segment were excluded. In an earlier analysis of some 590 of the donors, a V segment was called functional when productive rearrangements were above 56.7%, and segregating when the standard deviation between donors exceeded 5%. To diagnose cytomegalovirus status from the catalog of TCR beta chain sequences, a statistical classification framework was built. In a later analysis, TCR nucleotide sequences were compared against IMGT/GENE-DB human TR gene sequences so that V and J genes could be assigned. The TCRdist pipeline was used in a later analysis to assign CDR3 sequences and most-parsimonious VDJ recombination scenarios. A later analysis defined each TCR beta chain by its CDR3 amino acid sequence plus V-gene family, and excluded reads lacking a unique V-gene family. In a later analysis, 500 to 700 highly shared, low-generation-probability nucleotide sequences were removed to address suspected cross-contamination and a sequencing artifact. In a later analysis, a clonal expansion index was calculated for each public chain from normalized within-repertoire ranks of inferred template counts. In a later analysis, generation probabilities were computed using a VDJ recombination model fitted to out-of-frame rearrangements, and the results were checked against IGoR. Hypergeometric tests were used in a later analysis to score TCR-TCR, TCR-HLA and TCR-CMV co-occurrence, with a repertoire-size bias correction applied to the TCR pairs. A later analysis estimated false discovery rates by permuting HLA or CMV assignments 20 times. In a later analysis, co-occurring TCRs were grouped using DBSCAN, and TCRdist sequence similarity was added for clustering within HLA-allele-positive subsets. Repertoires with fewer than 30,000 or more than 120,000 public chains were left out of co-occurrence clustering, as were five repertoires with anomalous nucleotide sharing. TCRdb re-hosts the immuneACCESS table, in-frame sequences only. Its copies lack some clones; in the studies checked, an unresolved V gene accounts for under half of them, and the cause for the rest is not known. That table furnishes V, J and clone size, whereas the DNA furnished D and trimming. The table for this sample lists about 89,000 clones; about 63% of them were counted only once. Jointly, the top ten make up just under 6.5% of the sample.

The chain joins TRBV9 to TRBJ2-3, with the identity of the D gene unclear. The receptor's source is a woman aged 25 to 39 in good health and CMV-seronegative. The sample was PBMCs. CDR3 loop: CASSVPRIATTDTQYF. At the DNA level, the sequence is TGTGCCAGCAGCGTTCCCAGGATCGCCACGACAGATACGCAGTATTTT.